Below, 16 T cell receptor beta chains from the same sample are listed, as sequenced in a study of cytomegalovirus exposure and HLA in healthy donors. The primer mix had 60 Vbeta and 13 Jbeta primers. Assay: immunoSEQ multiplex PCR; the TCRdb copy retains only in-frame clones and omits some. The repertoire includes roughly 120,000 clones, about 80% of them detected once, and about 2.5% sits in the top ten. The source material was PBMCs. The receptor set was obtained from a young man in good health and CMV-seronegative.

The genes are TRBV19 and TRBJ2-3; 8 positions match TRBD2. Losses at the gene ends were 6 bases for V and 1 base for J; bases not matched to a gene: 9. Per germline, CDR1 LNHDA and CDR2 SQIVND (reference sequence). The CDR3 spans 16 residues. As DNA, the CDR3 is TGTGCCAGTAGCGGACTAGCAATATCTGGCACAGATACGCAGTATTTT. Amino acids: CASSGLAISGTDTQYF.

In the case of this clone: The germline gene is not matched at one end of the junction; a read error may be the cause. CDR3 sequence (DNA): TGTGCCAGCAGCCTACAGGGGAACTATGGCTACCCCTTC. Its translation is CASSLQGNYGYPF. This chain joins TRBV27 and TRBJ1-2; 7 bases align to TRBD1. CDR3 length: 13 residues. Looked up from germline, CDR1 is MNHEY and CDR2 is SMNVEV (reference sequence).

The chain carries TRBV10-3 and TRBJ2-2; tentatively, D is TRBD2 (5 bases). The V and J ends lost 7 bases and 0 bases respectively, with 6 bases between them. There are 13 residues in the CDR3. Germline-derived CDR1 and CDR2 are ENHRY and SYGVKD. CDR3 in amino acids: CAITGANTGELFF. CDR3 in DNA: TGTGCCATCACCGGGGCGAACACCGGGGAGCTGTTTTTT.

This rearrangement joins TRBV21-1 to TRBJ2-3; no DNA check was done on the table's D call, TRBD2. TRBV21-1 counts as a pseudogene. CDR3 size: 15 residues. The CDR3 nucleotides are TGTGCCAGCATCCATTGGGTAGCGGGAGCAGATACGCAGTATTTT. Translated, it gives CASIHWVAGADTQYF.

V gene TRBV27 combines with J gene TRBJ2-3; the D is unclear. The germline CDR1 and CDR2 sequences are MNHEY and SMNVEV (reference sequence). This CDR3 is built from 15 residues. V lost 6 bases to trimming and J lost 3 bases, with 16 bases between them. The CDR3 bases are TGTGCCAGCAGGCCCTCCCGCAGGCCAACAGATACGCAGTATTTT. Its protein product is CASRPSRRPTDTQYF.

The chain couples TRBV19 to TRBJ2-1; D gene ambiguous. The CDR3 is 17 residues long. The germline V and J ends were trimmed by 6 bases and 8 bases, with 26 bases remaining between them. Germline V lookup: CDR1 LNHDA, CDR2 SQIVND (reference sequence). The CDR3 DNA reads TGTGCCAGTAGCCCCCCCGGCCACTACCCCCGGCCTCATGAGCAGTTCTTC. It codes for CASSPPGHYPRPHEQFF.

The chain has TRBV7-2 and TRBJ1-3; 9 nucleotides agree with TRBD1. The CDR3 has 14 residues. V shed 5 bases and J 2 bases; nucleotides not matched to a gene: 1. Germline loops: CDR1 SGHTA, CDR2 FQGNSA. CDR3 coding DNA: TGTGCCAGCAGCGGACAGGGGCCTGGAAACACCATATATTTT. Its translation is CASSGQGPGNTIYF. Complete variable domain (other parts from reference TRBV7-2 and TRBJ1-3): GAGVSQSPSNKVTEKGKDVELRCDPISGHTALYWYRQSLGQGLEFLIYFQGNSAPDKSGLPSDRFSAERTGGSVSTLTIQRTQQEDSAVYLCASSGQGPGNTIYFGEGSWLTVV.

This clone was detected once. The chain uses TRBV2 and TRBJ1-4, with a possible D match to TRBD1 (6 bases). Per the germline V gene, CDR1 is SNHLY and CDR2 is FYNNEI. This CDR3 region has 20 residues. Trimming left V 3 bases short and J 5 bases short, with 28 bases between. CDR3 coding DNA: TGTGCCAGCAGTGATTCGGAGGACAGTACTAACCCTCTGCGAAATGAAAAACTGTTTTTT. Translating it yields CASSDSEDSTNPLRNEKLFF. The full variable domain, completed using reference TRBV2 and TRBJ1-4, is EPEVTQTPSHQVTQMGQEVILRCVPISNHLYFYWYRQILGQKVEFLVSFYNNEISEKSEIFDDQFSVERPDGSNFTLKIRSTKLEDSAMYFCASSDSEDSTNPLRNEKLFFGSGTQLSVL.

This chain joins TRBV7-9 and TRBJ1-4; 7 bases line up with TRBD1. V gave up 4 bases and J gave up 2 bases; unmatched junction bases: 13. This CDR3 contains 18 residues. From germline, CDR1 is SEHNR and CDR2 FQNEAQ (reference sequence). The CDR3, as DNA: TGTGCCAGCAGCTATGACAGGGATCGTTTTAGTACTAATGAAAAACTGTTTTTT. Encoded protein: CASSYDRDRFSTNEKLFF. Looking up the rest from reference TRBV7-9 and TRBJ1-4 gives the full variable domain: DTGVSQNPRHKITKRGQNVTFRCDPISEHNRLYWYRQTLGQGPEFLTYFQNEAQLEKSRLLSDRFSAERPKGSFSTLEIQRTEQGDSAMYLCASSYDRDRFSTNEKLFFGSGTQLSVL.

CDR3 protein: CASNTGTGYTF. CDR3 bases: TGTGCCAGTAACACAGGGACGGGCTACACCTTC. The chain carries TRBV19 and TRBJ1-2; D is possibly TRBD1 (6 bases). Trimming shortened V by 7 bases and J by 8 bases, and 11 bases separated the two germline ends. The CDR3 spans 11 residues. From germline, CDR1 is LNHDA and CDR2 SQIVND (reference sequence).

The genes are TRBV18 and TRBJ2-2, with TRBD1 as a possible D gene (6 bases). V was clipped by 3 bases and J by 5 bases, with 16 bases between them. Germline lookup yields CDR1 KGHSH and CDR2 LQKENI. The CDR3 has 16 residues. The CDR3 DNA sequence: TGTGCCAGCTCACCGCGTCGGGACATCGATACCGGGGAGCTGTTTTTT. Residues: CASSPRRDIDTGELFF. Combining the CDR3 with reference TRBV18 and TRBJ2-2 gives the whole variable domain NAGVMQNPRHLVRRRGQEARLRCSPMKGHSHVYWYRQLPEEGLKFMVYLQKENIIDESGMPKERFSAEFPKEGPSILRIQQVVRGDSAAYFCASSPRRDIDTGELFFGEGSRLTVL.

The V and J genes are TRBV11-2 and TRBJ2-5, with D maybe TRBD1 (5 bases). The V and J ends lost 1 base and 5 bases respectively, with 14 bases between them. Germline CDR1 is SGHAT and CDR2 is FQNNGV. The CDR3 is made up of 15 amino acids. CDR3 DNA sequence: TGTGCCAGCAGCTTAGGATTCAGGGCGGCCGAGACCCAGTACTTC. It is translated as CASSLGFRAAETQYF.

The chain recombines TRBV18 with TRBJ1-1; the match to TRBD1 covers 7 bases. V dropped 6 bases and J dropped 1; count of bases not matched to a gene: 2. The CDR3 has 13 amino acids. Germline CDR1 and CDR2: KGHSH and LQKENI. Here the CDR3 DNA reads TGTGCCAGCTCCGGGACAGAGAACACTGAAGCTTTCTTT. Translated: CASSGTENTEAFF.

Comment on this clone: The junction differs from germline at one of its ends, possibly a read error. V is TRBV28 and J is TRBJ2-7; D is uncertain. The CDR3 length is 11 residues. Germline CDR1 and CDR2: MDHEN and SYDVKM. Here the CDR3 DNA reads TGTGCCAGCAGCTTATCTATCGAGCAGTACTTC. This translates into CASSLSIEQYF.

This clone was observed once. The CDR3 reads CASIPGQDFTEAFF. For the CDR3, the DNA is TGTGCCAGCATCCCGGGACAGGATTTCACTGAAGCTTTCTTT. The chain employs TRBV6-1 and TRBJ1-1; 8 bases fit TRBD1. V lost 7 bases, J lost 4 bases, and 8 bases stayed unmatched. The germline V gene has CDR1 MNHNS and CDR2 SASEGT. There are 14 residues in the CDR3.

This chain links TRBV4-1 with TRBJ2-7; TRBD2 agrees at 9 bases. The germline V gene has CDR1 MGHRA and CDR2 YSYEKL. Trimming removed 0 bases from V and 2 bases from J; junction bases left unmatched: 2. The CDR3 has 15 amino acids. CDR3 residues: CASSQEREGPYEQYF. As DNA, the CDR3 is TGCGCCAGCAGCCAAGAGCGGGAGGGCCCCTACGAGCAGTACTTC.